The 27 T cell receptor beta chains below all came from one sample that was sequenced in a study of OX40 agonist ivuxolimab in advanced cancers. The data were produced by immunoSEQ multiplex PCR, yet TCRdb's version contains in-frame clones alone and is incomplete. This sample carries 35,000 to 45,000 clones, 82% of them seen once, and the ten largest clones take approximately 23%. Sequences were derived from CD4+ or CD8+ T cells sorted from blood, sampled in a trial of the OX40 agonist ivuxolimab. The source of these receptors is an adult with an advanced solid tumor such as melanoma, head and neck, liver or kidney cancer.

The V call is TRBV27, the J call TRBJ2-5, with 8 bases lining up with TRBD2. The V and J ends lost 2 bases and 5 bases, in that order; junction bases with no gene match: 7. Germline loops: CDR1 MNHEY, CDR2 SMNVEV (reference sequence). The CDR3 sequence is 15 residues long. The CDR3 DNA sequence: TGTGCCAGCAGTTTAACGGGAGGGCCCTGGGAGACCCAGTACTTC. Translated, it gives CASSLTGGPWETQYF.

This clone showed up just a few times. The DNA of the CDR3 is TGTGCCAGCAGCTTAGGGGGGCTGGGGTTAGCTAACTATGGCTACACCTTC. Encoded protein: CASSLGGLGLANYGYTF. This chain connects TRBV7-9 to TRBJ1-2; D is possibly TRBD1 (6 bases). The ends were cut back, 1 base at V and 0 bases at J, with 15 bases in the middle. This CDR3 comprises 17 residues. Per the germline V gene, CDR1 is SEHNR and CDR2 is FQNEAQ (reference sequence).

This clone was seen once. The CDR3 loop reads CASSFQGTGELFF. CDR3 DNA sequence: TGTGCCAGCAGCTTTCAGGGGACCGGGGAGCTGTTTTTT. V is TRBV5-6 and J is TRBJ2-2; D may be TRBD1 (6 bases). Between the trimmed V and J ends, which lost 2 bases and 5 bases, there was a span of 7 bases. Per germline, CDR1 SGHDT and CDR2 YYEEEE. The CDR3 has 13 residues.

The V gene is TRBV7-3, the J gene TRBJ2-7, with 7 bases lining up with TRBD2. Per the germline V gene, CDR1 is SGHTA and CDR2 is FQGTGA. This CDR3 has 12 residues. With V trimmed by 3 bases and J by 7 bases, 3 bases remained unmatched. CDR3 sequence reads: CASSLAGREQYF. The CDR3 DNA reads TGTGCCAGCAGCTTGGCCGGGAGGGAGCAGTACTTC.

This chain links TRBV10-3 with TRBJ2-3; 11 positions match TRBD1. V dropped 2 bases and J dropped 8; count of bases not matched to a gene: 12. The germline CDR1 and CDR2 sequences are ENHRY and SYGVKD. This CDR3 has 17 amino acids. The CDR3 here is CAISERWTGGVLGTQYF. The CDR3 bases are TGTGCCATCAGTGAGCGATGGACAGGGGGCGTTTTGGGTACGCAGTATTTT.

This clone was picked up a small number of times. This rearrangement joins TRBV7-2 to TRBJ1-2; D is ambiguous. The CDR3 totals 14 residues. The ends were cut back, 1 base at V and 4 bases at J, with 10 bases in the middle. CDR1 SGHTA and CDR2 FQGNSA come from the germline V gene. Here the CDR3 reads CASSLEGRFYGYTF. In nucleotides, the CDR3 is TGTGCCAGCAGCTTAGAAGGCAGATTCTATGGCTACACCTTC.

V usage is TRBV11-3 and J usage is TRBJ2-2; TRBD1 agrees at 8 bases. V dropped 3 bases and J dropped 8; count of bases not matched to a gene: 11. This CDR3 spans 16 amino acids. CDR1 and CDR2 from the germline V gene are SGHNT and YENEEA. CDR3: CASSFLLGQGRGELFF. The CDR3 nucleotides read TGTGCCAGCAGCTTCCTTTTAGGACAGGGAAGAGGGGAGCTGTTTTTT.

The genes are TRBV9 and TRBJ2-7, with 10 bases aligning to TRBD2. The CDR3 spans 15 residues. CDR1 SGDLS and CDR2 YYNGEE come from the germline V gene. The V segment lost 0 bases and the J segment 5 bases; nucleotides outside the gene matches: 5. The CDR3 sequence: CASSVGSGGRDEQYF. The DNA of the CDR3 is TGTGCCAGCAGCGTAGGTAGCGGGGGGAGGGACGAGCAGTACTTC.

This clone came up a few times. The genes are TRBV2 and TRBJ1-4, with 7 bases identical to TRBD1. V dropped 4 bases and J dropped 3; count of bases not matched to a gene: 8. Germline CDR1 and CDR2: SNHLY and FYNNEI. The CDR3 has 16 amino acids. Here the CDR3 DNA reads TGTGCCAGCAGTGGCGTAGTGGGGACAGCTAATGAAAAACTGTTTTTT. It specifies CASSGVVGTANEKLFF. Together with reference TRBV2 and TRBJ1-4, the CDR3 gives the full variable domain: EPEVTQTPSHQVTQMGQEVILRCVPISNHLYFYWYRQILGQKVEFLVSFYNNEISEKSEIFDDQFSVERPDGSNFTLKIRSTKLEDSAMYFCASSGVVGTANEKLFFGSGTQLSVL.

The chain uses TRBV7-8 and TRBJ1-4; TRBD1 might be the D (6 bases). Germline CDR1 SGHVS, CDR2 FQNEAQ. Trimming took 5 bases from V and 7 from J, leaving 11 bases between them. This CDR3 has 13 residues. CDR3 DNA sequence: TGTGCCAGCAGCCGGGGGGCGGGTGAAAAACTGTTTTTT. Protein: CASSRGAGEKLFF. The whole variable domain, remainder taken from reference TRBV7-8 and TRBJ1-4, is GAGVSQSPRYKVAKRGQDVALRCDPISGHVSLFWYQQALGQGPEFLTYFQNEAQLDKSGLPSDRFFAERPEGSVSTLKIQRTQQEDSAVYLCASSRGAGEKLFFGSGTQLSVL.

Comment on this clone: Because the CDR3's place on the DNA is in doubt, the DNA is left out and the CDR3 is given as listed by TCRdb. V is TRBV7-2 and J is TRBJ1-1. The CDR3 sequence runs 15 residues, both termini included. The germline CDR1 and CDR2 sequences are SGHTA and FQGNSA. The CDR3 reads CASSFGSGPNTEAFF.

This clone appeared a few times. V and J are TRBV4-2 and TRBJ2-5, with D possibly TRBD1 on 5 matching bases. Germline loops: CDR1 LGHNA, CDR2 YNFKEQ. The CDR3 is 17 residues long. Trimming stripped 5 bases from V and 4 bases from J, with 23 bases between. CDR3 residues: CASSLRGEEQDGETQYF. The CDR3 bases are TGTGCCAGCAGCTTAAGGGGCGAGGAACAGGATGGAGAGACCCAGTACTTC.

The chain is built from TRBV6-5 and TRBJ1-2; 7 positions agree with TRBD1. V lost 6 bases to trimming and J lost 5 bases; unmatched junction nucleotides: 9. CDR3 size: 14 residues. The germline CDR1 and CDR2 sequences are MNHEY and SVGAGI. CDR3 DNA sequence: TGTGCCAGCAGGAGACAGACAGGGTTTTATGGCTACACCTTC. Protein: CASRRQTGFYGYTF.

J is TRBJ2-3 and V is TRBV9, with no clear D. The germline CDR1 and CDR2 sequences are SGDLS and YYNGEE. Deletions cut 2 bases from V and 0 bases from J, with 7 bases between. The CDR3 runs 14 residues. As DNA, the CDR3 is TGTGCCAGCAGCGTCTCCCCGAGCACAGATACGCAGTATTTT. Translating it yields CASSVSPSTDTQYF.

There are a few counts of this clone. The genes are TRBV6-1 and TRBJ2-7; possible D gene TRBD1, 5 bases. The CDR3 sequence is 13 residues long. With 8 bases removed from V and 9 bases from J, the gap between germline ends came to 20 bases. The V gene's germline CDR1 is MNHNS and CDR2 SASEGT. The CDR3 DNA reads TGTGCCAGCTCCATTACCCAGGGTTCGGCGCAGTACTTC. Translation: CASSITQGSAQYF.

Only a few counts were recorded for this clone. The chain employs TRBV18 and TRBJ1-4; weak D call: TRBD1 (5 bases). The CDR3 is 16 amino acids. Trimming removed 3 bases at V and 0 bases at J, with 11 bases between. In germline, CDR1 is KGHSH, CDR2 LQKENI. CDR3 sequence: CASSPRDVSTNEKLFF. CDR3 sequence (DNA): TGTGCCAGCTCACCCAGGGACGTTTCAACTAATGAAAAACTGTTTTTT.

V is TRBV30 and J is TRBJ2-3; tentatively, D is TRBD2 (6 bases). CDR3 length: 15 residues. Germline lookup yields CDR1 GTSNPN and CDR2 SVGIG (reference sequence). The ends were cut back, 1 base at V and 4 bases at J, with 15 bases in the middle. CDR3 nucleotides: TGTGCCTGGAGTGAAGCGGGTAGGGACGCAGATACGCAGTATTTT. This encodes CAWSEAGRDADTQYF.

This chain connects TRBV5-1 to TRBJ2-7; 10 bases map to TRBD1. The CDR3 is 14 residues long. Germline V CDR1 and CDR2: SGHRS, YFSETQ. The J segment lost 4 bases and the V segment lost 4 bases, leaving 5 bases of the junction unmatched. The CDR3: CASSHGQGVYEQYF. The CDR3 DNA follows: TGCGCCAGCAGCCACGGACAGGGGGTATACGAGCAGTACTTC. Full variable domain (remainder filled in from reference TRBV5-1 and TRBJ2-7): KAGVTQTPRYLIKTRGQQVTLSCSPISGHRSVSWYQQTPGQGLQFLFEYFSETQRNKGNFPGRFSGRQFSNSRSEMNVSTLELGDSALYLCASSHGQGVYEQYFGPGTRLTVT.

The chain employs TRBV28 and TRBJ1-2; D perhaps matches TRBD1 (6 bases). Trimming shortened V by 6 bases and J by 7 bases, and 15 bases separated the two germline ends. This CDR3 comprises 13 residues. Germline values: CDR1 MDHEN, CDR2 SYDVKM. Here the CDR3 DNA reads TGTGCCAGCAGCCTTACAGGGATGATTGGCTACACCTTC. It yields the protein CASSLTGMIGYTF.

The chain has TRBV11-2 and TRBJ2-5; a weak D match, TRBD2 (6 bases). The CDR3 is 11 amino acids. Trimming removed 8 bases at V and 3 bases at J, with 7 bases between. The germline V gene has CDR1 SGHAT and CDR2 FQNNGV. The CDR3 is CASGGEETQYF. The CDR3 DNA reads TGTGCCAGCGGCGGGGAAGAGACCCAGTACTTC.

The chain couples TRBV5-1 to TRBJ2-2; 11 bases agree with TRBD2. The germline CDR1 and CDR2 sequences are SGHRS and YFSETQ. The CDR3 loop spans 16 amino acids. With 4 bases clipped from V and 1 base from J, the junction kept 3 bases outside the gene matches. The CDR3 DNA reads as TGCGCCAGCAGCCGTAGCGGGAGGGGGAACACCGGGGAGCTGTTTTTT. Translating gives CASSRSGRGNTGELFF.

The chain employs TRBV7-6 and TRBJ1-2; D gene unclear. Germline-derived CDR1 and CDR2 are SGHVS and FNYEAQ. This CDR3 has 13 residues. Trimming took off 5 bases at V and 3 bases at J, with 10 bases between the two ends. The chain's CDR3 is CASSRERYYGYTF. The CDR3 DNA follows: TGTGCCAGCAGCCGGGAGAGATACTATGGCTACACCTTC.

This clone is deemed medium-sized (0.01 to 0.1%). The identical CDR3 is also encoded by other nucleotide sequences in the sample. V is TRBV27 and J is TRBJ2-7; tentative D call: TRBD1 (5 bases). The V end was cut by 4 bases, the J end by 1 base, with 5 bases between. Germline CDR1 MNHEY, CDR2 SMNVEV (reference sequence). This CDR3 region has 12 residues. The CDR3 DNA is TGTGCCAGCAGTTCAGGGTCCTACGAGCAGTACTTC. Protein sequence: CASSSGSYEQYF.

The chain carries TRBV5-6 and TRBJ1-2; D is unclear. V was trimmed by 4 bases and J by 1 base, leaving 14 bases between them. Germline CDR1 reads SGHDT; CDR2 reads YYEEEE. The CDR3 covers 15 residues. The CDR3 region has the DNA TGTGCCAGCAGCCGGGTTAGCGGGCGTAACTATGGCTACACCTTC. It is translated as CASSRVSGRNYGYTF.

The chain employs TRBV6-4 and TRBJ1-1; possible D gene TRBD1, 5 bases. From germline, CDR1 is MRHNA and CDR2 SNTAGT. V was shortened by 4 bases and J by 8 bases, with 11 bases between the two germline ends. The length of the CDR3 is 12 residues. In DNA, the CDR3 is TGTGCCAGCAGTGGAGCTCGGGGGGAAGCTTTCTTT. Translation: CASSGARGEAFF.

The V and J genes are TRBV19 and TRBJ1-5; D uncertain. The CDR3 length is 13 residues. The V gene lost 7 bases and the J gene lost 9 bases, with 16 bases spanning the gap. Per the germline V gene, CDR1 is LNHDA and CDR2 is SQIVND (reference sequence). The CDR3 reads CASKEGVIGPQHF. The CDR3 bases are TGTGCCAGTAAAGAGGGAGTCATAGGGCCCCAGCATTTT.

This chain's CDR3 is CAISESGSYNEQFF. Here the CDR3 DNA reads TGTGCCATCAGTGAGTCGGGTAGCTACAATGAGCAGTTCTTC. The gene calls are TRBV10-3 and TRBJ2-1; D is unresolved. Germline CDR1 reads ENHRY; CDR2 reads SYGVKD. This CDR3 is built from 14 residues. The V gene lost 0 bases and the J gene lost 3 bases, with 6 bases spanning the gap.